These 10 T cell receptor beta chains were all obtained from the same sample, sequenced in a study of blood T cell repertoires in COVID-19 (TCRdb year 2020). The library came from the immunoSEQ multiplex PCR assay. As stored in TCRdb, this immuneACCESS dataset retains in-frame rearrangements with V and J assigned. A fraction of the clones does not appear; measured against another copy, unresolved V genes explain less than half of the discrepancy, and the remainder lacks a known reason. The sample profile shows tens of thousands of clones; 70% to 90% of them were found once. The ten largest clones add up to around a sixth of the sample. Sequenced: peripheral blood. The receptors here all came from a human donor in a cohort sampled during active COVID-19. The donor label of this sample is uncertain.

The V and J genes are TRBV6-5 and TRBJ1-6, with D unresolved. The CDR3 totals 15 residues. With 5 bases removed from V and 5 bases from J, the gap between germline ends came to 13 bases. CDR1 and CDR2 from the germline V gene are MNHEY and SVGAGI. CDR3 DNA sequence: TGTGCCAGCAGTCAGGAGGCAGATCATAATTCACCCCTCCACTTT. The encoded protein is CASSQEADHNSPLHF.

J is TRBJ2-7 and V is TRBV6-5; 10 bases line up with TRBD1. This CDR3 spans 15 amino acids. Germline loops: CDR1 MNHEY, CDR2 SVGAGI. The junction had 11 bases not matched to a gene; V was cut back by 7 bases and J by 5 bases. The CDR3 sequence is CASNSPGQGRNEQYF. DNA of the CDR3: TGTGCCAGCAACTCCCCGGGACAGGGGAGGAACGAGCAGTACTTC.

The rearrangement uses TRBV6-5 and TRBJ2-1; 8 bases agree with TRBD2. CDR1 and CDR2 from the germline V gene are MNHEY and SVGAGI. This CDR3 spans 14 amino acids. The junction had 7 bases not matched to a gene; V was cut back by 8 bases and J by 4 bases. CDR3 nucleotide sequence: TGTGCCAGCGGACCGGGACTAGGATACAATGAGCAGTTCTTC. This gives the protein CASGPGLGYNEQFF.

The genes are TRBV6-9 and TRBJ2-7, with 9 bases that match TRBD2. The CDR3 runs to 13 residues. From germline, CDR1 is MNHGY and CDR2 SVAAGI. V was pared by 8 bases and J by 5 bases, with 7 bases of the junction left unmatched. CDR3 bases: TGTGCCAGCGGGTGCGGGGGGGCAGACGAGCAGTACTTC. It codes for CASGCGGADEQYF.

The chain carries TRBV27 and TRBJ1-5, with TRBD1 matching 7 bases. This CDR3 contains 14 residues. With V trimmed by 2 bases and J by 7 bases, 5 bases remained unmatched. The germline CDR1 and CDR2 sequences are MNHEY and SMNVEV (reference sequence). The CDR3 DNA sequence: TGTGCCAGCAGTTTAGAGGGGGCGCGACAGCCCCAGCATTTT. This encodes CASSLEGARQPQHF.

V usage is TRBV2 and J usage is TRBJ2-2, with 12 bases fitting TRBD2. Trimming at V came to 6 bases and at J to 1 base, leaving 0 bases not matched to a gene. CDR3 length equals 15 residues. The V gene's germline CDR1 is SNHLY and CDR2 FYNNEI. DNA of the CDR3: TGTGCCAGCAGGACTAGCGGGGGGAACACCGGGGAGCTGTTTTTT. Protein: CASRTSGGNTGELFF.

This sequence joins TRBV28 and TRBJ1-1; TRBD1 might be the D (6 bases). Germline CDR1 is MDHEN and CDR2 is SYDVKM. CDR3 length: 14 amino acids. The ends were cut back, 7 bases at V and 1 base at J, with 13 bases in the middle. CDR3 region: CASMSGAGNTEAFF. The CDR3 nucleotides read TGTGCCAGCATGTCAGGGGCTGGGAACACTGAAGCTTTCTTT.

This clone appeared once. The V and J genes are TRBV6-5 and TRBJ1-2; D unclear. Germline lookup yields CDR1 MNHEY and CDR2 SVGAGI. The CDR3 length is 13 residues. Trimming removed 2 bases from V and 7 bases from J, with 11 bases in between. The CDR3 region has the DNA TGTGCCAGCAGTTACGGAGAGGGTCTTGGCTACACCTTC. This gives the protein CASSYGEGLGYTF.

The chain employs TRBV9 and TRBJ1-2; TRBD1 is a possible D gene (5 bases). Trimming left V 2 bases short and J 5 bases short, with 7 bases between. The CDR3 spans 12 residues. Looked up from germline, CDR1 is SGDLS and CDR2 is YYNGEE. The chain's CDR3 is CASSVQGYGYTF. CDR3 in DNA: TGTGCCAGCAGCGTCCAGGGATATGGCTACACCTTC.

The genes are TRBV24-1 and TRBJ2-1; D may be TRBD1 (6 bases). V gave up 5 bases and J gave up 4 bases, with 8 bases separating them. This CDR3 has 13 amino acids. The V gene's germline CDR1 is KGHDR and CDR2 SFDVKD. CDR3: CATSGDKYNEQFF. The CDR3 DNA is TGTGCCACCAGTGGGGACAAGTACAATGAGCAGTTCTTC.